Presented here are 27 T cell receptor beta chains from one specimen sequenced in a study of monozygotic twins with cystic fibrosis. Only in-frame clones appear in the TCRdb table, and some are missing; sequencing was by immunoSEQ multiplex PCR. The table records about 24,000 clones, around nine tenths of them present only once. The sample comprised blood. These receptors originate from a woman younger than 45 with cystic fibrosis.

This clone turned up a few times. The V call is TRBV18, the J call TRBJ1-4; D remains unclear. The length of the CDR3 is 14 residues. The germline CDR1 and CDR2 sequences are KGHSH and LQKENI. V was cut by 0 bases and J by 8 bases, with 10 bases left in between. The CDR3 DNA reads TGTGCCAGCTCACCACCGGGGAGGACGGAAAAACTGTTTTTT. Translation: CASSPPGRTEKLFF.

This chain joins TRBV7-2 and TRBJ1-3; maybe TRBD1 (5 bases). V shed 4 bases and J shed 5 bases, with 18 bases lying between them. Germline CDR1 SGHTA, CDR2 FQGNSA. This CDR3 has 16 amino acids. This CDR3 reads CASSYLEGLERNTIYF. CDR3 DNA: TGTGCCAGCAGCTATCTGGAGGGGCTGGAGAGAAACACCATATATTTT. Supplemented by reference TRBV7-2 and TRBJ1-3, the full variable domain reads GAGVSQSPSNKVTEKGKDVELRCDPISGHTALYWYRQSLGQGLEFLIYFQGNSAPDKSGLPSDRFSAERTGGSVSTLTIQRTQQEDSAVYLCASSYLEGLERNTIYFGEGSWLTVV.

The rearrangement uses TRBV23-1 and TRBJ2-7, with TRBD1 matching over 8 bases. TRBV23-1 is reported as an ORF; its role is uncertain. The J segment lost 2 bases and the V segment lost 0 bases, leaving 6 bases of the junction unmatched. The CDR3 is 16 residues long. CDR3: CASSQSGTGEPYEQYF. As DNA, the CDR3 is TGCGCCAGCAGTCAATCGGGGACAGGCGAACCCTACGAGCAGTACTTC.

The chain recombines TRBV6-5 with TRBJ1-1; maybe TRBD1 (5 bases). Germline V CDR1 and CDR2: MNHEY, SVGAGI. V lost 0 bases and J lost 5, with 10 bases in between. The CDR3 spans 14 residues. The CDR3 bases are TGTGCCAGCAGTTACTCGACCGGGGGGACTGAAGCTTTCTTT. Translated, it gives CASSYSTGGTEAFF.

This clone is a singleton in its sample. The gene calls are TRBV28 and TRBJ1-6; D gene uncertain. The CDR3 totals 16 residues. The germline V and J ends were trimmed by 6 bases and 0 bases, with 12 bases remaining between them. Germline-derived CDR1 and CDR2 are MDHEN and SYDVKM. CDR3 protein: CASSPSWGSYNSPLHF. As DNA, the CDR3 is TGTGCCAGCAGCCCATCCTGGGGCTCCTATAATTCACCCCTCCACTTT.

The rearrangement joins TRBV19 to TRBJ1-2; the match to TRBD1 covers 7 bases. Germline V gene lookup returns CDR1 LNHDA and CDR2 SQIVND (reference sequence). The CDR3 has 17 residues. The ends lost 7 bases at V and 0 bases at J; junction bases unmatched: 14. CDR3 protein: CASTSLGTAASNYGYTF. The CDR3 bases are TGTGCCAGTACCTCTCTTGGGACAGCCGCATCTAACTATGGCTACACCTTC.

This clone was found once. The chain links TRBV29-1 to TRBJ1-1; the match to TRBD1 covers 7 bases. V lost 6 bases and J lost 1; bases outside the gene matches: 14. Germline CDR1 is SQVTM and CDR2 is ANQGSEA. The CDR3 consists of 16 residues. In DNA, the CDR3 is TGCAGCGTCGCCGATCGATGGGACAGTTCGAACACTGAAGCTTTCTTT. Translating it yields CSVADRWDSSNTEAFF.

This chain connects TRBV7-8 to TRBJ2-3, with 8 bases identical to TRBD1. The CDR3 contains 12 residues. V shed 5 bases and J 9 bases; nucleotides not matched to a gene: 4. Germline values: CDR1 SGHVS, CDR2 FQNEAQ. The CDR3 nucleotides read TGTGCCAGCAGCAGCACAGGGGGAACGCAGTATTTT. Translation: CASSSTGGTQYF.

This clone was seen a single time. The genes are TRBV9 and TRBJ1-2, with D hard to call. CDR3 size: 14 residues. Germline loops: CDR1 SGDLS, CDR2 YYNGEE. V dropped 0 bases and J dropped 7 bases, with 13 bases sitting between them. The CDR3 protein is CASSVGLKGSGYTF. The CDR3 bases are TGTGCCAGCAGCGTAGGACTTAAAGGGTCTGGCTACACCTTC.

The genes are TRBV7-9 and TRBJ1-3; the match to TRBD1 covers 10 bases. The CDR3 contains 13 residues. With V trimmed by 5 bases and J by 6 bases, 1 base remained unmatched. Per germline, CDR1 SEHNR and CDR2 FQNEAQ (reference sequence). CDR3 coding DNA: TGTGCCAGCAGCGGGACAGGGGTAAACACCATATATTTT. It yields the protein CASSGTGVNTIYF.

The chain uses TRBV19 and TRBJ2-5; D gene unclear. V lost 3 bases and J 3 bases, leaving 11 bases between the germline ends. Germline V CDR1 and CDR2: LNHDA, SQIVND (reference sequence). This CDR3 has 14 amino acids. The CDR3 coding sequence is TGTGCCAGTAGTATCGGTCCTAGTGAAGAGACCCAGTACTTC. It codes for CASSIGPSEETQYF.

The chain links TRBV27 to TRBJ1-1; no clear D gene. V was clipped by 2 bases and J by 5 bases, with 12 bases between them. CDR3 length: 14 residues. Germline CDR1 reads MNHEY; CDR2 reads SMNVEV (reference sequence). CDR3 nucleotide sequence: TGTGCCAGCAGTTTACAAGCCCGACGGACTGAAGCTTTCTTT. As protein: CASSLQARRTEAFF.

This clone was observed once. For the CDR3, the DNA is TGTGCCAGCAGCCTGGGTCCAGCCAGCGAGCAGTACTTC. It is translated as CASSLGPASEQYF. The chain is built from TRBV5-6 and TRBJ2-7; no clear D. Between the trimmed V and J ends, which lost 4 bases and 6 bases, there was a span of 14 bases. Germline loops: CDR1 SGHDT, CDR2 YYEEEE. The CDR3 contains 13 residues.

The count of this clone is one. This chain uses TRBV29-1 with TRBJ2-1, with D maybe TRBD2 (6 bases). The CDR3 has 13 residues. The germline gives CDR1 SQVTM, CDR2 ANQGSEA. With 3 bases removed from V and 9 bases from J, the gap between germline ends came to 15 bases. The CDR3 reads CSVDMASVGEQFF. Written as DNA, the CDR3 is TGCAGCGTTGATATGGCTAGCGTGGGTGAGCAGTTCTTC.

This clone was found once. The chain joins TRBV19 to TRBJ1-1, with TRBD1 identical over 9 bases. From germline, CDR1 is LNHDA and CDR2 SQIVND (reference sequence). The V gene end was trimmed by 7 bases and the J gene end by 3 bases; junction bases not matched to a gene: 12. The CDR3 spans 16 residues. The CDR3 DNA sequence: TGTGCCAGTACCTCCATTTTGACAGGGGGGTACACTGAAGCTTTCTTT. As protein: CASTSILTGGYTEAFF.

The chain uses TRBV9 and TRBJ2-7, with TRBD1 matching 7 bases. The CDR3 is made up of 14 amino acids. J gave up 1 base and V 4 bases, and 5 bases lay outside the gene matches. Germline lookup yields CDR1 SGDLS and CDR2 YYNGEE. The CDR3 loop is CASSPRDRSYEQYF. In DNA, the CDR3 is TGTGCCAGCAGCCCTAGGGACAGATCCTACGAGCAGTACTTC.

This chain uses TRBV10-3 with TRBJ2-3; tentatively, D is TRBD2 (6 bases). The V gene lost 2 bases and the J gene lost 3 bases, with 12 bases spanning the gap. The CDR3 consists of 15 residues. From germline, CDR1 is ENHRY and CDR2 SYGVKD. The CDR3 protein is CAISEGGGLTDTQYF. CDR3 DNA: TGTGCCATCAGTGAGGGGGGAGGCCTTACAGATACGCAGTATTTT.

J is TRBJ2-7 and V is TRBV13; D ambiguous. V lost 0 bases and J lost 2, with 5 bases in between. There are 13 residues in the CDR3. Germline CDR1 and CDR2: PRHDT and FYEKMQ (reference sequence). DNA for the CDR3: TGTGCCAGCAGCTTAGGAGAGACCTACGAGCAGTACTTC. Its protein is CASSLGETYEQYF.

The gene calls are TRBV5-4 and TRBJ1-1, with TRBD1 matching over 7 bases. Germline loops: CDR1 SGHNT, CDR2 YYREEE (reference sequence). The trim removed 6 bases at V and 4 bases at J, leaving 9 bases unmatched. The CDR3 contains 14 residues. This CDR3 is CASNPQGLSTEAFF. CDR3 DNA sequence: TGTGCCAGCAACCCACAGGGGTTGAGCACTGAAGCTTTCTTT.

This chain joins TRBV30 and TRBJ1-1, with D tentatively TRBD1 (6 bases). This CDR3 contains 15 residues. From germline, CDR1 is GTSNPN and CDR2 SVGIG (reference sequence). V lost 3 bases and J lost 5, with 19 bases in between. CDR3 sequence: CAWRDKIKGGTEAFF. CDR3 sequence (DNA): TGTGCCTGGAGGGACAAAATCAAAGGGGGTACTGAAGCTTTCTTT.

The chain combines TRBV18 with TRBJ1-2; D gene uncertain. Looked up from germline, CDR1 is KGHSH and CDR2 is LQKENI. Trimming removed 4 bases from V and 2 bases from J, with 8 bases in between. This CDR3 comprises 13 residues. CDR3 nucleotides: TGTGCCAGCTCACGGGAGTCCAACTATGGCTACACCTTC. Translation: CASSRESNYGYTF.

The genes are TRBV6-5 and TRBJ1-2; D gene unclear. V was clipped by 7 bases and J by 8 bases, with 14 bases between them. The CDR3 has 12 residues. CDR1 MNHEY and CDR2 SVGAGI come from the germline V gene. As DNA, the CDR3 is TGTGCCAGCACCGGCGGAACGACCGGCTACACCTTC. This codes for CASTGGTTGYTF.

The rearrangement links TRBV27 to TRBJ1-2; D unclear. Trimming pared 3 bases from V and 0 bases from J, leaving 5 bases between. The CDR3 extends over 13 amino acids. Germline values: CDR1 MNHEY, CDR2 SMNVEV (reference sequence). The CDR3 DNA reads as TGTGCCAGCAGTTTGTATTCTAACTATGGCTACACCTTC. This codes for CASSLYSNYGYTF.

The CDR3 is CASSKDIPPLHF. The CDR3 DNA reads as TGTGCCAGCAGCAAAGACATACCACCCCTCCACTTT. The chain is built from TRBV7-9 and TRBJ1-6; no clear D gene. The V and J ends lost 5 bases and 11 bases respectively, with 10 bases between them. The CDR3 extends over 12 amino acids. Germline CDR1 SEHNR, CDR2 FQNEAQ (reference sequence).

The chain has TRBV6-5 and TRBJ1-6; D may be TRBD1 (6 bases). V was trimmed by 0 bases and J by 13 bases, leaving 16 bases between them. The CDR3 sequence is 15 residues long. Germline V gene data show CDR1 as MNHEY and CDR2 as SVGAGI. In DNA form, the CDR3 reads TGTGCCAGCAGTTACTCGAGCGTCCAGGGGATCCCCCTCCACTTT. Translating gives CASSYSSVQGIPLHF.

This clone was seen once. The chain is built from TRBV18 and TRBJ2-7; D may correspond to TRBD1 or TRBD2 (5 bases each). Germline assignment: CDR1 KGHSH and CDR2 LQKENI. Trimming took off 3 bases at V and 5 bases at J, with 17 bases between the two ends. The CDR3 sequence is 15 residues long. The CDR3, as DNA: TGTGCCAGCTCACCCCCGGGACCCGGCTTTGACGAGCAGTACTTC. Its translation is CASSPPGPGFDEQYF.

CDR3 nucleotide sequence: TGTGCCAGCAGCTTAGGATTTGGGCAGAGCAACACTGAAGCTTTCTTT. This translates into CASSLGFGQSNTEAFF. V usage is TRBV7-8 and J usage is TRBJ1-1; D call uncertain. V was pared by 1 base and J by 2 bases, with 14 bases between. CDR1 and CDR2 (germline): SGHVS, FQNEAQ. This CDR3 has 16 amino acids.